Listed below are T cell receptor beta chains from one sample, sequenced in a study of blood T cell repertoires in COVID-19. The table came from immunoSEQ multiplex PCR; TCRdb's copy has only in-frame clones and leaves some out. The data contain 85,000 to 120,000 clones, around four fifths of them singletons. The sample consisted of peripheral blood. The receptors stem from a human donor in a cohort sampled during active COVID-19. Both conserved end residues are part of each CDR3. A D gene is named only where the DNA matches it firmly. Rows may omit the clone size; those that give it use once, few, many or a size class.

CDR3nt	CDR3aa	v_gene	d_gene	abundance	j_gene
TGCGCCAGCAGCTTGGCCGCAGCCGGGGAGGGAACTTTCTTT	CASSLAAAGEGTFF	TRBV5-1	.	.	TRBJ1-1
TGTGCCAGCCCTCCGGGTCGGGGACAGGGAGGCCTAGGCAGCTACGAGCAGTACTTC	CASPPGRGQGGLGSYEQYF	TRBV28	TRBD1	.	TRBJ2-7
TGTGCCAGCAGCCCTGGGGGGGGACCAGATACGCAGTATTTT	CASSPGGGPDTQYF	TRBV9	TRBD2	few	TRBJ2-3
TGTGCCACCAGTGATTTGGACAGAAACTATGGCTACACCTTC	CATSDLDRNYGYTF	TRBV24-1	.	.	TRBJ1-2
TGTGCCAGCAGTGATACAGGGAGGGGCGAATACAATGAGCAGTTCTTC	CASSDTGRGEYNEQFF	TRBV2	.	.	TRBJ2-1
TGTGCCAGTAGGCGACAGGACAGAAATCAGCCCCAGCATTTT	CASRRQDRNQPQHF	TRBV19	.	.	TRBJ1-5
TGTGCCAGCAGCTTATCCGCACAGAACACTGAAGCTTTCTTT	CASSLSAQNTEAFF	TRBV7-2	.	.	TRBJ1-1
TGCGCCAGCAGCTCCGGGACAGGGCCTAAAGAGGCTTTCTTT	CASSSGTGPKEAFF	TRBV5-1	TRBD1	.	TRBJ1-1
TGTGCTAGCAGCTTGACAGGGTCTACCGGGGAGCTGTTTTTT	CASSLTGSTGELFF	TRBV7-7	TRBD1	.	TRBJ2-2
TGCGCCAGCAGTGACCACAGGGGAGAGGAAAAACTGTTTTTT	CASSDHRGEEKLFF	TRBV10-2	TRBD1	.	TRBJ1-4
TGTGCCAGCAGCCCAGCGGGGGGTATAAAGCGAGCCAAAAACATTCAGTACTTC	CASSPAGGIKRAKNIQYF	TRBV3-1/TRBV3-2	TRBD2	.	TRBJ2-4
TGTGCCAGCAGCGTCCAGGGGGTCCCCTACGAGCAGTACTTC	CASSVQGVPYEQYF	TRBV9	TRBD1	.	TRBJ2-7
TGTGCCAGCAGCAGGGACAGCTTGGAAAAACTGTTTTTT	CASSRDSLEKLFF	TRBV5-4	TRBD1	.	TRBJ1-4
TGCGCCAGCAGTCTCCGGAAGGGACAAGCCAACTATGGCTACACCTTC	CASSLRKGQANYGYTF	TRBV23-1	.	.	TRBJ1-2
TGTGCCAGCAGCCGTAGTACAGAAAACACTGAAGCTTTCTTT	CASSRSTENTEAFF	TRBV4-2	.	.	TRBJ1-1
TGTGCCAGCCGGAGAGCTGGGGAGACCCAGTACTTC	CASRRAGETQYF	TRBV28	.	once	TRBJ2-5
TGTGCCAGCAGACTCGCGAATAACTATGGCTACACCTTC	CASRLANNYGYTF	TRBV28	.	.	TRBJ1-2
TGTGCCAGCAGCCCCCAAGCGCCGGCAGGGTCTGGGGCCAACGTCCTGACTTTC	CASSPQAPAGSGANVLTF	TRBV7-2	.	.	TRBJ2-6
TGTGCCAGCAGCCGCGACAGGGGGCGAGAGACCCAGTACTTC	CASSRDRGRETQYF	TRBV11-1	TRBD1	.	TRBJ2-5
TGTGCCAGCAGTGCCACAGGGGCAGCGTACTATGGCTACACCTTC	CASSATGAAYYGYTF	TRBV2	TRBD1	.	TRBJ1-2
TGTGCCAGCAGCCCTCGGACTAGCGGGAGAGTCTCCTACAATGAGCAGTTCTTC	CASSPRTSGRVSYNEQFF	TRBV3-1/TRBV3-2	TRBD2	.	TRBJ2-1
TGCGCCAGCGGAACCTTCGGGGCGGGGGGGCACTCCTACAATGAGCAGTTCTTC	CASGTFGAGGHSYNEQFF	TRBV5-1	TRBD2	.	TRBJ2-1
TGTGCCAGCAGTTTACCCACGGTATCGGTAAAGCCCCAGCATTTT	CASSLPTVSVKPQHF	TRBV28	.	.	TRBJ1-5
TGTGCCAGCAGTTCAACGAGACAGGGCTACACCTTC	CASSSTRQGYTF	TRBV12-3/TRBV12-4	.	.	TRBJ1-2
TGTGCCAGCAGCTTGGGACAAGCGGGGGATACGCAGTATTTT	CASSLGQAGDTQYF	TRBV7-9	.	.	TRBJ2-3
TGTGCCAGCGGGGGGTCGGGTAATGAAAAACTGTTTTTT	CASGGSGNEKLFF	TRBV12-3/TRBV12-4	.	.	TRBJ1-4
TGTGCCAGCTCACCCATAGGCAGGCAAAATCAGCCCCAGCATTTT	CASSPIGRQNQPQHF	TRBV18	.	.	TRBJ1-5
TGTGCCAGCAGTTGGACAGGGGTCTCACCCCTCCACTTT	CASSWTGVSPLHF	TRBV6-2/TRBV6-3	TRBD1	few	TRBJ1-6
TGTGCCTGGAGACGACAGGGGAAAGGCTACACCTTC	CAWRRQGKGYTF	TRBV30	TRBD1	.	TRBJ1-2
TGTGCCACCAGCAGGGGCGACAGGGACGCAGATACGCAGTATTTT	CATSRGDRDADTQYF	TRBV15	TRBD1	.	TRBJ2-3
TGTGCCTGGAGTGGAACCGGGACATTGCGGGAAAAACTGTTTTTT	CAWSGTGTLREKLFF	TRBV30	.	.	TRBJ1-4
TGCGCCAGCAGCTCGAAGACAGGGCAAGAGACCCAGTACTTC	CASSSKTGQETQYF	TRBV5-1	TRBD1	.	TRBJ2-5
TGTGCCAGCAGCCAATTGGGGCAGGAAAAACTGTTTTTT	CASSQLGQEKLFF	TRBV14	.	.	TRBJ1-4
TGTGCCAGCAGTTTGAGGGCGGAAGGCCACGAGCAGTACTTC	CASSLRAEGHEQYF	TRBV28	.	.	TRBJ2-7
TGTGCCAGCAGGGGGATTGAGGGCTCTGGCTACACCTTC	CASRGIEGSGYTF	TRBV6-5	.	.	TRBJ1-2
TGTGCCAGCAGCGGCCATACGGAGGACCCCTACTATGGCTACACCTTC	CASSGHTEDPYYGYTF	TRBV9	.	.	TRBJ1-2
TGTGCCAGCAGCTTCCCTAGCGGGGTAACCGGGGAGCTGTTTTTT	CASSFPSGVTGELFF	TRBV5-8	TRBD2	.	TRBJ2-2
TGTGCCACCAGCAGAGACTTAGGACTAGCGGGGGAGTACAATGAGCAGTTCTTC	CATSRDLGLAGEYNEQFF	TRBV15	TRBD2	.	TRBJ2-1
TGTGCCACCATGAACTCTAGAACCGGGACATACCGCCGTGTTGAAAAACTGTTTTTT	CATMNSRTGTYRRVEKLFF	TRBV28	.	.	TRBJ1-4
TGTGCCAGCAGTTTACGGCAGGGGGCGCCTGGAAACACCATATATTTT	CASSLRQGAPGNTIYF	TRBV28	TRBD1	.	TRBJ1-3
TGTGCCAGCAGTGACAGGCCGCACTATGGCTACACCTTC	CASSDRPHYGYTF	TRBV6-1	.	.	TRBJ1-2